The T cell receptor (beta chain) under discussion was sequenced for a study of control samples from healthy donors and cancer patients. This clone was picked up one time. The CDR3 spans 16 residues. The V gene's germline CDR1 is SGHRS and CDR2 YFSETQ. V was clipped by 2 bases and J by 4 bases, with 18 bases between them. The assay was immunoSEQ multiplex PCR, and TCRdb's table has in-frame clones only and misses some. Of approximately 130,000 clones listed, approximately 89% were seen once; the top ten hold roughly 3%. V is TRBV5-1 and J is TRBJ2-5, with D possibly called TRBD1 or TRBD2 (5 bases each). The sample comprised blood. The receptor was derived from a man aged 60 to 75 in good health. DNA for the CDR3: TGCGCCAGCAGCTTACCAGTTGGGAGAGGGGCAGAGACCCAGTACTTC. It codes for CASSLPVGRGAETQYF.